Listed below are T cell receptor beta chains from one sample, sequenced in a study of shared clonotypes between healthy human individuals. Data came from immunoSEQ multiplex PCR; TCRdb stores just in-frame clones and leaves some out. This sample has approximately 2,300,000 clones, with roughly 90% found just once. The sequencing input was naive CD4+ T cells from PBMCs. The source is a man younger than 30 in good health. Some clones in this sample may be carry-over from other donors' samples. CDR3s include the opening cysteine and the closing phenylalanine or tryptophan.

TRBV7-2,TRBJ2-6,CASSLIARVGANVLTF
TRBV30,TRBJ1-5,CAWSQDSNQPQHF
TRBV7-2,TRBJ1-2,CASSIGQGGYGYTF
TRBV6-5,TRBJ1-5,CASSAREGANQPQHF
TRBV25-1,TRBJ2-1,CASSEWGSGFPYNEQFF
TRBV5-4,TRBJ2-5,CASSLAWGETQYF
TRBV13,TRBJ2-7,CASRGGGASYEQYF
TRBV2,TRBJ2-4,CASSVQEAKNIQYF
TRBV5-1,TRBJ2-1,CASSLELAGVTEQFF
TRBV5-6,TRBJ1-1,CASSSEGWVMNTEAFF
TRBV18,TRBJ2-3,CASSSAGVEDTQYF
TRBV28,TRBJ2-1,CASSPPLGRERYANEQFF
TRBV28,TRBJ2-3,CASSRDFTDTQYF
TRBV6-5,TRBJ2-3,CASRPDGPTDTQYF
TRBV7-8,TRBJ1-6,CASSNGQPGPLHF
TRBV25-1,TRBJ2-5,CASTTTGVETQYF
TRBV14,TRBJ2-4,CASGPTAGGAKNIQYF
TRBV6-5,TRBJ2-2,CASIGTGDTGELFF
TRBV4-2,TRBJ2-7,CASSPQGLAESSYEQYF
TRBV5-1,TRBJ2-7,CASSLDRSYEQYF
TRBV29-1,TRBJ1-1,CSVVSRQVDTEAFF
TRBV19,TRBJ2-5,CATQQPGQGIETQYF
TRBV10-2,TRBJ2-7,CATSMWSYEQYF
TRBV19,TRBJ1-1,CASSISPGQVNTEAFF
TRBV14,TRBJ2-3,CASSPTPSDTQYF
TRBV5-1,TRBJ2-2,CASSAGQGLISTGELFF
TRBV7-3,TRBJ1-1,CASSFVANMNTEAFF
TRBV11-2,TRBJ2-3,CASSLVGSTGTQYF
TRBV11-2,TRBJ1-2,CASISMGRQGANGYTF
TRBV7-2,TRBJ2-7,CASSRDRSSYEQYF
TRBV2,TRBJ2-7,CASRDKLAGDYEQYF
TRBV7-2,TRBJ2-7,CASSFNRGPYEQYF
TRBV10-3,TRBJ2-7,CATIPGQGAPFQQYF
TRBV30,TRBJ2-5,CAWSPLPSSGRARYQETQYF
TRBV5-1,TRBJ2-3,CASSSQGPFTDTQYF
TRBV29-1,TRBJ1-2,CSAAGTEYGYTF
TRBV5-4,TRBJ1-2,CASSSFQGQGYTF
TRBV5-1,TRBJ2-1,CASSDTPSYNEQFF
TRBV30,TRBJ2-7,CAWSVLASLGDEQYF
TRBV25-1,TRBJ1-2,CASSKGQQDGYTF
TRBV30,TRBJ1-6,CAWSGTGRSYNSPLHF
TRBV7-9,TRBJ2-1,CASSFLTSGNEQFF
TRBV28,TRBJ1-3,CASSSWLGGNTIYF
TRBV2,TRBJ1-2,CASRWAPGSRYTF
TRBV9,TRBJ2-5,CASAPGRRQETQYF
TRBV9,TRBJ1-1,CASSPYTRMNTEAFF
TRBV4-2,TRBJ2-3,CASSPAAGAIPDTQYF
TRBV7-8,TRBJ2-7,CASSFGQYYEQYF
TRBV5-1,TRBJ1-2,CASSYFSTNYGYTF
TRBV5-4,TRBJ2-1,CASSQTSGIPGEQFF
TRBV27,TRBJ2-3,CASSFDAGQGFPSTDTQYF
TRBV27,TRBJ1-1,CASSLWRGGIPTEAFF
TRBV10-1,TRBJ2-7,CASSSSREPGYEQYF
TRBV11-2,TRBJ1-1,CASSLVQGSTEAFF
TRBV5-1,TRBJ1-3,CASSQGLLSSGNTIYF
TRBV29-1,TRBJ1-2,CSVEPLQGAGGYTF
TRBV7-8,TRBJ2-3,CASSRSGRNTQYF
TRBV5-1,TRBJ1-2,CASSLTQGNYGYTF
TRBV7-2,TRBJ2-7,CASSLDPAGAGYEQYF